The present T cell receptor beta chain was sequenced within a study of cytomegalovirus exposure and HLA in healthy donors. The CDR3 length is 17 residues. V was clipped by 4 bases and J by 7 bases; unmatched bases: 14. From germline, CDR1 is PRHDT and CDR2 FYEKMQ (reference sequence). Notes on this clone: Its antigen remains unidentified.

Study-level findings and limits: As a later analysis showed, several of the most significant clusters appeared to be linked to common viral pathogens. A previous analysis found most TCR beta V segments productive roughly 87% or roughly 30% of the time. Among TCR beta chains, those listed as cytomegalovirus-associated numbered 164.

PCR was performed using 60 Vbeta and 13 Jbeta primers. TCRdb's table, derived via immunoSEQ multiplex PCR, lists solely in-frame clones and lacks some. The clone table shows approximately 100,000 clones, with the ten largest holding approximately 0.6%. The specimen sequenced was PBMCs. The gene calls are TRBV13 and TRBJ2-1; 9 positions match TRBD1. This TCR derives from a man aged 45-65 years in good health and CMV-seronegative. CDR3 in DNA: TGTGCCAGCAGCTCAATATTGGGACAGGGAGCGTATAATGAGCAGTTCTTC. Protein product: CASSSILGQGAYNEQFF.